Listed here are 2 T cell receptor beta chains from one sample, sequenced in a study of T cells after yellow fever vaccination. In TCRdb, the 5' RACE reads were re-called with MiXCR into one record per CDR3 protein. The sample includes 300,000 to 400,000 distinct CDR3 sequences, about 10% of them seen just once. The sequenced sample was CD4+ T cells sorted from PBMCs, obtained 45 days after the yellow fever booster vaccination. The receptors originated from a man aged 18-30 years who received the YFV17D yellow fever vaccine.

The rearrangement uses TRBV18 and TRBJ2-3; the match to TRBD1 covers 9 bases. Germline V gene sequence: CDR1 KGHSH, CDR2 LQKENI. Trimming took 6 bases from V and 4 from J; bases not matched to a gene: 8. This CDR3 spans 15 amino acids. Here the CDR3 reads CASSVGTGYPDTQYF. The CDR3 DNA sequence: TGTGCCAGCTCGGTCGGGACAGGGTACCCAGATACGCAGTATTTT.

This sequence joins TRBV7-2 and TRBJ2-1; no clear D gene. This CDR3 contains 14 residues. V was trimmed by 6 bases and J by 4 bases, leaving 13 bases between them. Germline assignment: CDR1 SGHTA and CDR2 FQGNSA. The CDR3 loop is CASSRRFHYNEQFF. The CDR3 DNA reads TGTGCCAGCAGTCGACGGTTCCATTACAATGAGCAGTTCTTC.